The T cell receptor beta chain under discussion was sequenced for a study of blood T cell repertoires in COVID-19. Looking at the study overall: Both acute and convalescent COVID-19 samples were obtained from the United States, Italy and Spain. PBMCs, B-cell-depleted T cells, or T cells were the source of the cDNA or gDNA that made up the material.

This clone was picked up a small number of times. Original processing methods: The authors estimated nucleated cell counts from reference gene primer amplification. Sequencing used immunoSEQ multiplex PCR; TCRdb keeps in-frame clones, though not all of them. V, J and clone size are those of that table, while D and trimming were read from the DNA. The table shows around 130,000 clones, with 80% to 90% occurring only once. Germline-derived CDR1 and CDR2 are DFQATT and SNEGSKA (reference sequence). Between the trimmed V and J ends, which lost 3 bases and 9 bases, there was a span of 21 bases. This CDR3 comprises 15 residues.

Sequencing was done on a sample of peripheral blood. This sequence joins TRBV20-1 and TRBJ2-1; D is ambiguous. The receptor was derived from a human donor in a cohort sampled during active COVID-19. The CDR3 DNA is TGCAGTGCTAGTGAGGCACGGCGGCAGCTCGGTGAGCAGTTCTTC. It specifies CSASEARRQLGEQFF.